What follows are 32 T cell receptor beta chains derived from one specimen sequenced in a study of shared clonotypes between healthy human individuals. CD45RO-negative cells were positively selected for CCR7, leaving out terminally differentiated effector memory CD45RA+ cells. The protocol was immunoSEQ multiplex PCR, while the TCRdb copy is restricted to in-frame clones and leaves out a portion. The sample lists 1.5 million to 2.5 million clones; approximately 94% were seen once. The sample consisted of naive CD8+ T cells sorted from blood. The receptors were gathered from a man between 18 and 29 years old in good health.

A single count supports this clone. The chain couples TRBV7-9 to TRBJ2-2, with no clear D. CDR3 size: 14 residues. V dropped 6 bases and J dropped 0 bases, with 8 bases sitting between them. The germline V gene encodes CDR1 SEHNR and CDR2 FQNEAQ (reference sequence). The CDR3, as DNA: TGTGCCAGCAGAGACGGAGCGAACACCGGGGAGCTGTTTTTT. It codes for CASRDGANTGELFF. Full variable domain (remainder filled in from reference TRBV7-9 and TRBJ2-2): DTGVSQNPRHKITKRGQNVTFRCDPISEHNRLYWYRQTLGQGPEFLTYFQNEAQLEKSRLLSDRFSAERPKGSFSTLEIQRTEQGDSAMYLCASRDGANTGELFFGEGSRLTVL.

This chain links TRBV2 with TRBJ2-7; 7 bases are a match to TRBD2. From germline, CDR1 is SNHLY and CDR2 FYNNEI. V was clipped by 6 bases and J by 5 bases; unmatched bases: 10. The CDR3 contains 14 residues. CDR3 DNA: TGTGCCAGCAGGGAACTGACGGGAGGTGACGAGCAGTACTTC. Protein sequence: CASRELTGGDEQYF. The variable domain in full, completed from reference TRBV2 and TRBJ2-7, reads EPEVTQTPSHQVTQMGQEVILRCVPISNHLYFYWYRQILGQKVEFLVSFYNNEISEKSEIFDDQFSVERPDGSNFTLKIRSTKLEDSAMYFCASRELTGGDEQYFGPGTRLTVT.

The chain recombines TRBV4-1 with TRBJ2-7; no firm D call. V lost 0 bases, J lost 3 bases, and 21 bases lay in between. There are 18 residues in the CDR3. Per the germline V gene, CDR1 is MGHRA and CDR2 is YSYEKL. As DNA, the CDR3 is TGCGCCAGCAGCCAAGATTACCAGCCTTTCTATATAAACTACGAGCAGTACTTC. Translation: CASSQDYQPFYINYEQYF.

The V gene is TRBV27, the J gene TRBJ2-7; no reliable D call. The length of the CDR3 is 13 residues. Trimming removed 3 bases at V and 0 bases at J, with 6 bases between. CDR1 is MNHEY and CDR2 is SMNVEV in the germline V gene (reference sequence). CDR3 nucleotides: TGTGCCAGCAGTTTTTCCCTCTCCTACGAGCAGTACTTC. This codes for CASSFSLSYEQYF.

The chain combines TRBV5-5 with TRBJ1-1, with TRBD1 as a possible D gene (5 bases). V lost 0 bases to trimming and J lost 3 bases, with 15 bases between them. CDR3 length equals 16 residues. From germline, CDR1 is SGHKS and CDR2 YYEKEE (reference sequence). This chain's CDR3 is CASSLVQGRWDTEAFF. The CDR3 DNA sequence: TGTGCCAGCAGCTTGGTCCAGGGAAGGTGGGACACTGAAGCTTTCTTT.

V and J are TRBV11-3 and TRBJ1-4; 7 bases agree with TRBD1. Germline assignment: CDR1 SGHNT and CDR2 YENEEA. This CDR3 spans 18 amino acids. With V trimmed by 1 base and J by 5 bases, 13 bases remained unmatched. The CDR3 DNA is TGTGCCAGCAGCTTAGGCCCCACAGGGACAGCTTGCAATGAAAAACTGTTTTTT. This translates into CASSLGPTGTACNEKLFF.

As DNA, the CDR3 is TGTGCCAGCAGTTACAGTAGCGGGGGGGCCGTGGAGACCCAGTACTTC. It is translated as CASSYSSGGAVETQYF. This sequence joins TRBV6-5 and TRBJ2-5; 11 nucleotides agree with TRBD2. CDR1 is MNHEY and CDR2 is SVGAGI in the germline V gene. The V gene end was trimmed by 2 bases and the J gene end by 5 bases; junction bases not matched to a gene: 7. CDR3 length: 16 residues.

The chain has TRBV27 and TRBJ2-7; D possibly corresponds to TRBD2 (7 bases). Germline assignment: CDR1 MNHEY and CDR2 SMNVEV (reference sequence). The CDR3 has 14 amino acids. Trimming removed 6 bases from V and 7 bases from J, with 19 bases in between. The CDR3 loop is CASRLGGGAREQYF. CDR3 sequence (DNA): TGTGCCAGCAGATTGGGTGGGGGGGCGAGGGAGCAGTACTTC.

The J gene is TRBJ2-7, the V gene TRBV4-2, with 8 bases aligning to TRBD1. Germline V gene lookup returns CDR1 LGHNA and CDR2 YNFKEQ. V dropped 5 bases and J dropped 4; count of bases not matched to a gene: 7. The CDR3 spans 14 residues. In DNA form, the CDR3 reads TGTGCCAGCAGCTTCCGGACAGGGTTATACGAGCAGTACTTC. This encodes CASSFRTGLYEQYF.

The chain couples TRBV7-9 to TRBJ1-1; D is unresolved. The V gene lost 2 bases and the J gene lost 5 bases, with 21 bases spanning the gap. Germline CDR1 reads SEHNR; CDR2 reads FQNEAQ (reference sequence). The CDR3 has 17 amino acids. CDR3 bases: TGTGCCAGCAGCTTATTGGTAACTCAGTCCGGTGGTACTGAAGCTTTCTTT. This codes for CASSLLVTQSGGTEAFF.

This clone was detected once. The chain links TRBV5-1 to TRBJ2-7, with 8 bases matching TRBD1. Germline loops: CDR1 SGHRS, CDR2 YFSETQ. V trimming: 2 bases; J trimming: 3 bases; junction bases outside the gene matches: 10. CDR3 size: 16 residues. The CDR3: CASSLSTGGYVYEQYF. The CDR3 coding sequence is TGCGCCAGCAGCTTATCAACAGGGGGTTACGTCTACGAGCAGTACTTC.

This clone was detected only once. DNA of the CDR3: TGCGCCAGCAGTGAGAGGGCCCCACTGGAGGGTGGCTACACCTTC. Its translation: CASSERAPLEGGYTF. The chain links TRBV10-2 to TRBJ1-2; D is ambiguous. CDR3 length: 15 amino acids. Germline CDR1 and CDR2: WSHSY and SAAADI. V was shortened by 2 bases and J by 7 bases, with 17 bases between the two germline ends.

This rearrangement joins TRBV9 to TRBJ2-1, with D unclear. CDR1 SGDLS and CDR2 YYNGEE come from the germline V gene. This CDR3 has 12 residues. Trimming took off 3 bases at V and 7 bases at J, with 8 bases between the two ends. In DNA form, the CDR3 reads TGTGCCAGCAGCGGGCACCGGAATGAGCAGTTCTTC. Protein product: CASSGHRNEQFF.

This chain uses TRBV11-2 with TRBJ1-1; no reliable D call. This CDR3 has 16 residues. In germline, CDR1 is SGHAT, CDR2 FQNNGV. Deletions cut 0 bases from V and 11 bases from J, with 22 bases between. CDR3: CASSLDFSGSLNLAFF. CDR3 DNA sequence: TGTGCCAGCAGCTTAGACTTCTCGGGCAGTTTAAATCTGGCTTTCTTT.

J is TRBJ1-5 and V is TRBV11-3; D is perhaps TRBD1 (5 bases). The germline gives CDR1 SGHNT, CDR2 YENEEA. Trimming left V 4 bases short and J 0 bases short, with 16 bases between. The CDR3 is 17 amino acids. CDR3 amino acids: CASSSPIGGYSNQPQHF. CDR3 nucleotides: TGTGCCAGCAGCTCACCGATCGGGGGATATAGCAATCAGCCCCAGCATTTT.

The chain carries TRBV5-4 and TRBJ2-7; D uncertain. V shed 2 bases and J shed 3 bases, with 15 bases lying between them. The CDR3 is 15 residues long. The V gene's germline CDR1 is SGHNT and CDR2 YYREEE (reference sequence). The CDR3 DNA reads TGTGCCAGCAGCTTAGGGTTGCAAGCAGGCTACGAGCAGTACTTC. It translates to CASSLGLQAGYEQYF.

V is TRBV2 and J is TRBJ1-4; no reliable D call. The germline V gene has CDR1 SNHLY and CDR2 FYNNEI. The CDR3 spans 16 residues. V dropped 5 bases and J dropped 2 bases, with 15 bases sitting between them. The CDR3 DNA follows: TGTGCCAGCAGTCAAACCTCTCCAGAGACTAATGAAAAACTGTTTTTT. Translation gives CASSQTSPETNEKLFF.

The chain carries TRBV7-3 and TRBJ2-7; 8 bases line up with TRBD1. CDR3 size: 14 residues. The J segment lost 5 bases and the V segment lost 3 bases, leaving 6 bases of the junction unmatched. Germline CDR1 reads SGHTA; CDR2 reads FQGTGA. The CDR3 DNA sequence: TGTGCCAGCAGCTTTGGACAGGGCTTAAACGAGCAGTACTTC. This gives the protein CASSFGQGLNEQYF. Based on the CDR3 plus reference TRBV7-3 and TRBJ2-7, the full variable domain is GAGVSQTPSNKVTEKGKYVELRCDPISGHTALYWYRQSLGQGPEFLIYFQGTGAADDSGLPNDRFFAVRPEGSVSTLKIQRTERGDSAVYLCASSFGQGLNEQYFGPGTRLTVT.

The chain couples TRBV30 to TRBJ2-1; D call uncertain. CDR3 size: 11 residues. The V and J ends lost 1 base and 15 bases respectively, with 13 bases between them. Germline V gene sequence: CDR1 GTSNPN, CDR2 SVGIG (reference sequence). The chain's CDR3 is CAWSDPLPLFF. The CDR3 nucleotides are TGTGCCTGGAGTGATCCCCTCCCCCTGTTCTTC.

V usage is TRBV4-1 and J usage is TRBJ2-7; D possibly corresponds to TRBD1 (6 bases). There are 16 residues in the CDR3. Germline V CDR1 and CDR2: MGHRA, YSYEKL. Deletions cut 0 bases from V and 5 bases from J, with 17 bases between. The chain's CDR3 is CASSQDDGQGINEQYF. The CDR3 DNA is TGCGCCAGCAGCCAAGATGACGGCCAGGGGATAAACGAGCAGTACTTC.

The gene calls are TRBV2 and TRBJ1-5; possible D gene TRBD1, 5 bases. Trimming removed 8 bases from V and 5 bases from J, with 16 bases in between. Germline CDR1 and CDR2: SNHLY and FYNNEI. The CDR3 covers 14 residues. DNA of the CDR3: TGTGCCAGCTCATCGGGGCAGGGCCATCAGCCCCAGCATTTT. Residues: CASSSGQGHQPQHF. Supplemented by reference TRBV2 and TRBJ1-5, the full variable domain reads EPEVTQTPSHQVTQMGQEVILRCVPISNHLYFYWYRQILGQKVEFLVSFYNNEISEKSEIFDDQFSVERPDGSNFTLKIRSTKLEDSAMYFCASSSGQGHQPQHFGDGTRLSIL.

The genes are TRBV4-3 and TRBJ2-1; 8 bases are shared with TRBD2. Germline V lookup: CDR1 LGHNA, CDR2 YSLEER. The CDR3 is 15 residues long. V dropped 0 bases and J dropped 9; count of bases not matched to a gene: 7. The CDR3 spells CASSQDKLAAGEQFF. The CDR3 region has the DNA TGCGCCAGCAGCCAAGATAAACTAGCGGCGGGTGAGCAGTTCTTC.

In regard to this clone: The sample holds other DNA sequences that translate to the same CDR3. This chain connects TRBV5-4 to TRBJ2-1; D uncertain. The CDR3 runs 11 residues. Trimming shortened V by 3 bases and J by 10 bases, and 8 bases separated the two germline ends. Germline V CDR1 and CDR2: SGHNT, YYREEE (reference sequence). The CDR3 loop is CASSSDGEQFF. The CDR3 bases are TGTGCCAGCAGCTCGGACGGGGAGCAGTTCTTC.

The table lists this clone with a count of one. The chain links TRBV2 to TRBJ2-6; possibly TRBD1 for D (5 bases). V was pared by 8 bases and J by 0 bases, with 14 bases between. The CDR3 covers 16 residues. Germline values: CDR1 SNHLY, CDR2 FYNNEI. CDR3 nucleotide sequence: TGTGCCAGCGTGACCGTGGGGCCCTCTGGGGCCAACGTCCTGACTTTC. Translated, it gives CASVTVGPSGANVLTF.

The V gene is TRBV13, the J gene TRBJ1-6; D remains ambiguous. The V and J ends lost 5 bases and 10 bases respectively, with 12 bases between them. This CDR3 has 13 residues. The germline gives CDR1 PRHDT, CDR2 FYEKMQ (reference sequence). For the CDR3, the DNA is TGTGCCAGCAGCCCGCGCGAAGGGTCACCCCTCCACTTT. It specifies CASSPREGSPLHF.

V and J are TRBV7-9 and TRBJ1-1; no reliable D call. Germline assignment: CDR1 SEHNR and CDR2 FQNEAQ (reference sequence). The V and J ends lost 10 bases and 3 bases respectively, with 18 bases between them. The CDR3 length is 14 residues. The CDR3 sequence: CATNFGVEDTEAFF. The CDR3 nucleotides are TGTGCCACCAATTTTGGGGTGGAGGACACTGAAGCTTTCTTT.

This sequence joins TRBV27 and TRBJ2-5; D tentatively fits TRBD1 or TRBD2 (6 bases each). Germline values: CDR1 MNHEY, CDR2 SMNVEV (reference sequence). The ends were cut back, 5 bases at V and 4 bases at J, with 14 bases in the middle. The length of the CDR3 is 14 residues. CDR3 sequence: CASSERGVLETQYF. The CDR3 DNA reads TGTGCCAGCAGTGAGAGGGGGGTTCTAGAGACCCAGTACTTC.

This chain joins TRBV4-3 and TRBJ2-2, with D maybe TRBD1 (6 bases). Germline V gene lookup returns CDR1 LGHNA and CDR2 YSLEER. The CDR3 runs to 16 residues. V was clipped by 4 bases and J by 3 bases, with 15 bases between them. The CDR3 coding sequence is TGCGCCAGCAGCCGTCTTGGGGGCGCGGACACCGGGGAGCTGTTTTTT. Translating it yields CASSRLGGADTGELFF.

The chain has TRBV9 and TRBJ2-2; D perhaps matches TRBD1 (5 bases). Germline V CDR1 and CDR2: SGDLS, YYNGEE. This CDR3 spans 16 amino acids. Trimming shortened V by 0 bases and J by 2 bases, and 11 bases separated the two germline ends. The CDR3 spells CASSVDGAPNTGELFF. The CDR3 nucleotides read TGTGCCAGCAGCGTAGATGGGGCCCCCAACACCGGGGAGCTGTTTTTT.

The chain employs TRBV29-1 and TRBJ2-1; D may be TRBD1 or TRBD2 (5 bases each). Per the germline V gene, CDR1 is SQVTM and CDR2 is ANQGSEA. V lost 0 bases and J 0 bases, leaving 15 bases between the germline ends. This CDR3 has 17 amino acids. DNA for the CDR3: TGCAGCGTTGAAGATTACGGGGCCGGTTCCTCCTACAATGAGCAGTTCTTC. Encoded protein: CSVEDYGAGSSYNEQFF.

Comments on this clone: An end of the junction differs from the germline gene, which may be a read error. The chain combines TRBV4-1 with TRBJ2-5, with a weak D call TRBD2 (5 bases). Germline-derived CDR1 and CDR2 are MGHRA and YSYEKL. The CDR3 is made up of 18 amino acids. The CDR3 here is CASSQGGFGFPGGETQYF. Written as DNA, the CDR3 is TGCGCCAGCAGTCAAGGCGGGTTCGGCTTTCCCGGTGGAGAGACCCAGTACTTC.

The gene calls are TRBV4-2 and TRBJ2-7, with 9 nucleotides matching TRBD1. CDR1 and CDR2 (germline): LGHNA, YNFKEQ. The junction had 18 bases not matched to a gene; V was cut back by 6 bases and J by 12 bases. This CDR3 is built from 15 residues. The CDR3 DNA reads TGTGCCAGCAGACTATTCCGGGACAGGGTCCCCATTCCGTACTTC. Protein sequence: CASRLFRDRVPIPYF.